This T cell receptor beta chain was documented in a study of blood T cells in healthy people across ages. Primed by a sample-barcoded 5' primer and a J-beta primer mix, a second PCR proceeded for about 6 to 12 cycles. Each single sample gave us at least 2.5 million CDR3-containing paired-end reads. TCRdb used MiXCR to reprocess the 5' RACE reads, holding one entry per CDR3 protein. In the table there are 1.5 million to 2 million distinct CDR3 sequences, roughly 32% of which are singletons. CDR1 and CDR2 from the germline V gene are MNHEY and SMNVEV (reference sequence). The CDR3 consists of 16 residues. Worth noting for this clonotype: Antigen: not known.

At least 7 million PBMCs were isolated per sample. Study-level findings and limits: Correlation between TCR beta diversity and naive T cell percentage was strong. Among long-lived donors, naive CD4+ cells were more numerous and diversity higher than in aged donors.

The source material was blood. The chain combines TRBV27 with TRBJ2-5, with 11 nucleotides matching TRBD2. Judging by the DNA end, TRBJ2-7 fits better; the J call may be wrong. The TCR was taken from a woman aged 25 to 45 in good health. CDR3 region: CASSPGLAVLLHEQYF. Written as DNA, the CDR3 is TGTGCCAGCAGTCCGGGACTAGCGGTGCTCTTACACGAGCAGTACTTC.